These 27 T cell receptor beta chains were sequenced from one sample in a study of blood T cell repertoires in COVID-19. The repertoire was sequenced with immunoSEQ multiplex PCR; TCRdb's copy has only in-frame clones and lacks some. The sample has 120,000 to 150,000 clones; 84% are singletons. The sequencing input was peripheral blood. The receptors originated from a woman older than 75 in a cohort sampled during active or convalescent COVID-19.

The rearrangement joins TRBV19 to TRBJ2-1, with TRBD2 matching over 9 bases. CDR1 is LNHDA, CDR2 SQIVND, per germline (reference sequence). The CDR3 length is 15 residues. With 5 bases clipped from V and 7 bases from J, the junction kept 9 bases outside the gene matches. The CDR3 region has the DNA TGTGCCAGTAGTTTTGTTCGCGGGGGGGGAAATGAGCAGTTCTTC. The encoded protein is CASSFVRGGGNEQFF.

The chain combines TRBV6-4 with TRBJ2-2; possible D gene TRBD1, 5 bases. Trimming removed 4 bases from V and 6 bases from J, with 12 bases in between. CDR1 is MRHNA and CDR2 is SNTAGT in the germline V gene. CDR3 length: 14 amino acids. The CDR3 is CASSAREGSGELFF. Here the CDR3 DNA reads TGTGCCAGCAGTGCCAGGGAAGGGTCCGGGGAGCTGTTTTTT.

Remarks on this clone: At the DNA level, this CDR3 is encoded by other sequences in the same sample as well. The chain links TRBV9 to TRBJ2-1; possible D gene TRBD1, 5 bases. Germline V gene sequence: CDR1 SGDLS, CDR2 YYNGEE. The ends were cut back, 2 bases at V and 3 bases at J, with 6 bases in the middle. This CDR3 contains 13 residues. As DNA, the CDR3 is TGTGCCAGCAGCGTTCAGGGCTACAATGAGCAGTTCTTC. This translates into CASSVQGYNEQFF.

The chain recombines TRBV19 with TRBJ2-2; TRBD1 matches at 9 bases. The germline CDR1 and CDR2 sequences are LNHDA and SQIVND (reference sequence). The junction had 5 bases not matched to a gene; V was cut back by 6 bases and J by 6 bases. The CDR3 sequence is 14 residues long. The CDR3 reads CASRQQGASGELFF. The CDR3 DNA reads as TGTGCCAGTAGGCAACAGGGGGCATCCGGGGAGCTGTTTTTT.

This CDR3 is CASSEEGRSYGYTF. The CDR3 region has the DNA TGTGCCAGCAGTGAGGAGGGGCGAAGCTATGGCTACACCTTC. The gene calls are TRBV6-1 and TRBJ1-2, with D maybe TRBD1 (5 bases). Germline CDR1 MNHNS, CDR2 SASEGT. V dropped 3 bases and J dropped 4 bases, with 12 bases sitting between them. This CDR3 spans 14 amino acids.

A few counts support this clone. V gene TRBV6-5 combines with J gene TRBJ1-1; TRBD1 matches at 8 bases. V was pared by 6 bases and J by 6 bases, with 9 bases of the junction left unmatched. The CDR3 sequence is 14 residues long. Germline CDR1 MNHEY, CDR2 SVGAGI. CDR3 in amino acids: CASSSGQGWAEAFF. CDR3 DNA: TGTGCCAGCAGCAGCGGACAGGGCTGGGCTGAAGCTTTCTTT.

The chain couples TRBV30 to TRBJ2-1, with 9 bases matching TRBD1. Germline CDR1 GTSNPN, CDR2 SVGIG (reference sequence). V was clipped by 0 bases and J by 7 bases; unmatched bases: 4. This CDR3 comprises 14 residues. The CDR3 nucleotides read TGTGCCTGGAGTGTAGGGACAGGGAAGAATGAGCAGTTCTTC. Translating gives CAWSVGTGKNEQFF. The full variable domain, its missing parts supplied by reference TRBV30 and TRBJ2-1, is SQTIHQWPATLVQPVGSPLSLECTVEGTSNPNLYWYRQAAGRGLQLLFYSVGIGQISSEVPQNLSASRPQDRQFILSSKKLLLSDSGFYLCAWSVGTGKNEQFFGPGTRLTVL.

The rearrangement joins TRBV6-6 to TRBJ2-7, with D maybe TRBD2 (6 bases). Germline loops: CDR1 MNHNY, CDR2 SVGAGI (reference sequence). This CDR3 has 15 residues. V was cut by 6 bases and J by 0 bases, with 15 bases left in between. The CDR3 sequence is CASRGGTGISYEQYV. The CDR3 DNA reads TGTGCCAGCAGGGGGGGAACGGGGATCTCCTACGAGCAGTACGTC.

V usage is TRBV7-9 and J usage is TRBJ2-7; a possible D gene is TRBD1 (7 bases). This CDR3 is 14 amino acids long. Germline assignment: CDR1 SEHNR and CDR2 FQNEAQ (reference sequence). Trimming removed 5 bases at V and 2 bases at J, with 13 bases between. The CDR3: CASSRRGPPYEQYF. DNA of the CDR3: TGTGCCAGCAGCCGGAGGGGGCCCCCCTACGAGCAGTACTTC.

The CDR3 reads CSVERVGGMGDGYTF. The CDR3 DNA sequence: TGCAGCGTTGAAAGGGTAGGGGGCATGGGAGATGGCTACACCTTC. The V gene is TRBV29-1, the J gene TRBJ1-2; 7 bases are a match to TRBD1. The CDR3 runs 15 residues. Germline-derived CDR1 and CDR2 are SQVTM and ANQGSEA. With V trimmed by 2 bases and J by 6 bases, 12 bases remained unmatched.

This clone showed up just once. The chain uses TRBV6-5 and TRBJ2-2, with 8 bases that match TRBD1. The CDR3 covers 13 residues. The V gene's germline CDR1 is MNHEY and CDR2 SVGAGI. The junction had 5 bases not matched to a gene; V was cut back by 7 bases and J by 7 bases. CDR3 in amino acids: CASKDRVRGELFF. The CDR3 DNA reads as TGTGCCAGCAAGGACAGGGTTCGCGGGGAGCTGTTTTTT.

This clone has only one observation. The chain links TRBV15 to TRBJ2-1, with 9 bases fitting TRBD2. Germline lookup yields CDR1 LNHNV and CDR2 YYDKDF (reference sequence). The CDR3 is made up of 17 amino acids. V shed 5 bases and J 7 bases; nucleotides not matched to a gene: 15. As DNA, the CDR3 is TGTGCCACCAGCGCGGGCGGGTATAGCGGGGGAAAGAATGAGCAGTTCTTC. As protein: CATSAGGYSGGKNEQFF.

This rearrangement joins TRBV6-5 to TRBJ1-4; tentatively, D is TRBD1 (6 bases). V was cut by 4 bases and J by 0 bases, with 9 bases left in between. Per the germline V gene, CDR1 is MNHEY and CDR2 is SVGAGI. The CDR3 is made up of 15 amino acids. The CDR3 loop is CASSWTAATNEKLFF. The CDR3 DNA is TGTGCCAGCAGTTGGACAGCCGCAACTAATGAAAAACTGTTTTTT.

This chain links TRBV19 with TRBJ1-1, with D perhaps TRBD1 (5 bases). Germline V gene lookup returns CDR1 LNHDA and CDR2 SQIVND (reference sequence). CDR3 length equals 13 residues. The ends were cut back, 5 bases at V and 3 bases at J, with 10 bases in the middle. CDR3 protein: CASSPDRYTEAFF. CDR3 sequence (DNA): TGTGCCAGTAGTCCAGACAGATACACTGAAGCTTTCTTT.

The chain employs TRBV28 and TRBJ1-1; the D is unclear. The V end was cut by 2 bases, the J end by 1 base, with 8 bases between. CDR3 length equals 14 residues. Germline CDR1 reads MDHEN; CDR2 reads SYDVKM. The CDR3 sequence: CASSLRPKNTEAFF. Written as DNA, the CDR3 is TGTGCCAGCAGTTTACGCCCTAAGAACACTGAAGCTTTCTTT.

J is TRBJ2-7 and V is TRBV6-2 or TRBV6-3; D is unclear. The germline gives CDR1 MNHEY, CDR2 SVGEGT. The V end lost 9 bases, the J end lost 5 bases, and 14 bases lay between the germline ends. CDR3 length: 12 amino acids. In DNA form, the CDR3 reads TGTGCCAGTAGGCCTCCCCCTAACGAGCAGTACGTC. Translated, it gives CASRPPPNEQYV.

This chain links TRBV7-3 with TRBJ2-2; D may be TRBD2 (6 bases). V lost 7 bases to trimming and J lost 1 base, with 10 bases between them. The length of the CDR3 is 14 residues. CDR1 SGHTA and CDR2 FQGTGA come from the germline V gene. DNA for the CDR3: TGTGCCAGCACTATGGGAGGGAACACCGGGGAGCTGTTTTTT. As protein: CASTMGGNTGELFF. Full variable domain (outside the CDR3, taken from reference TRBV7-3 and TRBJ2-2): GAGVSQTPSNKVTEKGKYVELRCDPISGHTALYWYRQSLGQGPEFLIYFQGTGAADDSGLPNDRFFAVRPEGSVSTLKIQRTERGDSAVYLCASTMGGNTGELFFGEGSRLTVL.

The chain joins TRBV7-8 to TRBJ2-1, with 13 bases identical to TRBD2. The CDR3 extends over 16 amino acids. Germline loops: CDR1 SGHVS, CDR2 FQNEAQ. V lost 5 bases and J lost 8; bases outside the gene matches: 9. CDR3 protein: CASSARLAGGRDEQFF. The DNA for the CDR3 is TGTGCCAGCAGCGCGCGACTAGCGGGGGGTAGAGATGAGCAGTTCTTC.

The V call is TRBV5-4, the J call TRBJ1-2, with TRBD1 as a possible D gene (6 bases). V was clipped by 2 bases and J by 3 bases, with 20 bases between them. The CDR3 is made up of 17 amino acids. Germline V CDR1 and CDR2: SGHNT, YYREEE (reference sequence). CDR3 amino acids: CASSFSPTGIMDYGYTF. In DNA, the CDR3 is TGTGCCAGCAGCTTTTCCCCAACAGGGATCATGGACTATGGCTACACCTTC.

The chain carries TRBV6-5 and TRBJ2-2; 7 nucleotides line up with TRBD1. The CDR3 covers 14 residues. Germline-derived CDR1 and CDR2 are MNHEY and SVGAGI. J was trimmed by 3 bases and V by 5 bases; bases with no gene match: 3. CDR3 loop: CASSRTGDTGELFF. The CDR3 DNA is TGTGCCAGCAGTAGGACAGGAGACACCGGGGAGCTGTTTTTT.

The chain is built from TRBV19 and TRBJ1-4; D not resolved. The CDR3 extends over 18 amino acids. Germline V lookup: CDR1 LNHDA, CDR2 SQIVND (reference sequence). Trimming cost V 3 bases and J 7 bases, with 24 bases left between them. The CDR3 loop is CASSIPGRGGFLGEKLFF. The DNA for the CDR3 is TGTGCCAGTAGTATTCCCGGGAGAGGAGGTTTTCTTGGTGAAAAACTGTTTTTT. Full variable domain (outside the CDR3, taken from reference TRBV19 and TRBJ1-4): DGGITQSPKYLFRKEGQNVTLSCEQNLNHDAMYWYRQDPGQGLRLIYYSQIVNDFQKGDIAEGYSVSREKKESFPLTVTSAQKNPTAFYLCASSIPGRGGFLGEKLFFGSGTQLSVL.

This clone was recorded a few times. The rearrangement uses TRBV30 and TRBJ2-2; D unclear. The CDR3 totals 15 residues. Looked up from germline, CDR1 is GTSNPN and CDR2 is SVGIG (reference sequence). This CDR3 reads CAHIRSHMNTGELFF. CDR3 in DNA: TGTGCTCACATAAGAAGTCATATGAACACCGGGGAGCTGTTTTTT. Variable domain in full (rest from reference TRBV30 and TRBJ2-2): SQTIHQWPATLVQPVGSPLSLECTVEGTSNPNLYWYRQAAGRGLQLLFYSVGIGQISSEVPQNLSASRPQDRQFILSSKKLLLSDSGFYLCAHIRSHMNTGELFFGEGSRLTVL.

This clone is a singleton in its sample. V is TRBV21-1 and J is TRBJ2-5; TRBD2 is the table's D call, not checked against the DNA. TRBV21-1 is assigned pseudogene status. CDR3 length equals 16 residues. In nucleotides, the CDR3 is TGTGCCAGCAGCAAGGGAGGGGCTTTGTTAGGAGAGACCCAGTACTTC. Translation gives CASSKGGALLGETQYF.

This clone has more than one count but fewer than ten. The chain recombines TRBV18 with TRBJ2-1, with 13 bases aligning to TRBD2. Unmatched junction bases numbered 8, after V lost 1 base and J lost 2 bases. The germline CDR1 and CDR2 sequences are KGHSH and LQKENI. The CDR3 totals 19 residues. CDR3: CASSPQTGLAGMPYNEQFF. The CDR3 coding sequence is TGTGCCAGCTCACCACAGACGGGACTAGCGGGGATGCCCTACAATGAGCAGTTCTTC.

V usage is TRBV6-2 or TRBV6-3 and J usage is TRBJ1-1, with D perhaps matching TRBD1 (6 bases). Germline lookup yields CDR1 MNHEY and CDR2 SVGEGT. The CDR3 consists of 18 residues. Trimming cost V 0 bases and J 5 bases, with 22 bases left between them. CDR3 DNA sequence: TGTGCCAGCAGTTACTCAAGACAGGAATCGTTATCCAATACTGAAGCTTTCTTT. Translated, it gives CASSYSRQESLSNTEAFF.

The chain combines TRBV28 with TRBJ2-3; 8 bases align to TRBD2. The germline V gene has CDR1 MDHEN and CDR2 SYDVKM. The CDR3 is 12 residues long. CDR3 in DNA: TGTGCGACGGGGGGGCCGACAGATACGCAGTATTTT. It translates to CATGGPTDTQYF.

The chain couples TRBV19 to TRBJ2-5; no reliable D call. Germline CDR1 and CDR2: LNHDA and SQIVND (reference sequence). This CDR3 has 13 amino acids. V was pared by 9 bases and J by 1 base, with 12 bases between. The CDR3 spells CASRTDTQETQYF. DNA for the CDR3: TGTGCCAGCAGAACAGACACCCAAGAGACCCAGTACTTC.